Shown below are 8 T cell receptor beta chains from a single sample sequenced in a study of OX40 agonist ivuxolimab in advanced cancers. Clones were sequenced by immunoSEQ multiplex PCR, and TCRdb holds only the in-frame ones, with some missing. The repertoire holds about 24,000 clones, with around 83% as singletons. The starting material was CD4+ or CD8+ T cells sorted from blood, obtained in a trial of the OX40 agonist ivuxolimab. The receptors come from an adult with an advanced solid tumor such as melanoma, head and neck, liver or kidney cancer.

V is TRBV6-5 and J is TRBJ2-6, with D tentatively TRBD1 (5 bases). Trimming took off 0 bases at V and 3 bases at J, with 6 bases between the two ends. CDR3 length equals 15 residues. CDR1 is MNHEY, CDR2 SVGAGI, per germline. The CDR3 spells CASSYSGVGANVLTF. CDR3 coding DNA: TGTGCCAGCAGTTACTCAGGGGTTGGGGCCAACGTCCTGACTTTC.

The CDR3 DNA sequence: TGTGCCAGCAGCTTAGGACTAGCGGGGGGGCCGGGCACAGATACGCAGTATTTT. Protein product: CASSLGLAGGPGTDTQYF. V usage is TRBV5-5 and J usage is TRBJ2-3, with TRBD2 identical over 15 bases. In germline, CDR1 is SGHKS, CDR2 YYEKEE (reference sequence). V gave up 2 bases and J gave up 1 base; unmatched junction bases: 5. This CDR3 is built from 18 residues. Combining the CDR3 with reference TRBV5-5 and TRBJ2-3 gives the whole variable domain DAGVTQSPTHLIKTRGQQVTLRCSPISGHKSVSWYQQVLGQGPQFIFQYYEKEERGRGNFPDRFSARQFPNYSSELNVNALLLGDSALYLCASSLGLAGGPGTDTQYFGPGTRLTVL.

The chain links TRBV5-5 to TRBJ2-1; D unresolved. There are 16 residues in the CDR3. Germline V lookup: CDR1 SGHKS, CDR2 YYEKEE (reference sequence). V was trimmed by 0 bases and J by 4 bases, leaving 14 bases between them. For the CDR3, the DNA is TGTGCCAGCAGCTTGGCGCAGCCCCTTTCGTACAATGAGCAGTTCTTC. This translates into CASSLAQPLSYNEQFF.

This clone appeared a few times. This chain connects TRBV6-5 to TRBJ1-3; the D is unclear. Deletions cut 7 bases from V and 0 bases from J, with 13 bases between. The CDR3 is made up of 15 amino acids. Per the germline V gene, CDR1 is MNHEY and CDR2 is SVGAGI. This CDR3 is CASKLDPFSGNTIYF. Here the CDR3 DNA reads TGTGCCAGCAAGTTGGACCCCTTCTCTGGAAACACCATATATTTT.

This clone was detected only once. The chain combines TRBV7-2 with TRBJ2-4; D call uncertain. Per the germline V gene, CDR1 is SGHTA and CDR2 is FQGNSA. The CDR3 extends over 13 amino acids. The V gene lost 7 bases and the J gene lost 0 bases, with 7 bases spanning the gap. CDR3 residues: CASTPLAKNIQYF. The CDR3 nucleotides are TGTGCCAGCACCCCACTAGCCAAAAACATTCAGTACTTC.

V gene TRBV5-6 combines with J gene TRBJ1-6; no clear D. Germline lookup yields CDR1 SGHDT and CDR2 YYEEEE. The CDR3 runs 15 residues. Trimming removed 3 bases from V and 7 bases from J, with 14 bases in between. CDR3: CASSSGEFRNSPLHF. CDR3 nucleotide sequence: TGTGCCAGCAGCTCAGGAGAGTTCAGGAATTCACCCCTCCACTTT.

The chain links TRBV29-1 to TRBJ2-3; the D is unclear. The CDR3 loop spans 14 amino acids. Germline CDR1 and CDR2: SQVTM and ANQGSEA. Trimming removed 5 bases at V and 3 bases at J, with 15 bases between. This CDR3 is CSVPGRGITDTQYF. CDR3 in DNA: TGCAGCGTTCCTGGCAGAGGAATTACAGATACGCAGTATTTT.

The chain recombines TRBV6-1 with TRBJ2-7; 8 bases align to TRBD1. The V gene's germline CDR1 is MNHNS and CDR2 SASEGT. This CDR3 region has 14 residues. V lost 7 bases, J lost 2 bases, and 7 bases stayed unmatched. CDR3 protein: CASNSGGYPYEQYF. The CDR3, as DNA: TGTGCCAGCAATTCAGGGGGCTACCCCTACGAGCAGTACTTC.